This T cell receptor (beta chain) was captured by sequencing in a study of blood T cell repertoires in COVID-19. Overall study: Whether acute or convalescent, the COVID-19 samples came from the United States, Italy and Spain.

Original processing notes: Quantification of nucleated cells was approximated via reference gene primer amplification. Generated by immunoSEQ multiplex PCR, the TCRdb table keeps only in-frame clones and is missing some. V and J calls and clone size come straight from that table; D and trimming were deduced from the DNA. The table includes around 76,000 clones, approximately 80% detected once. Trimming stripped 9 bases from V and 4 bases from J, with 12 bases between. Germline V gene data show CDR1 as MDHEN and CDR2 as SYDVKM. This CDR3 has 12 residues. As to this clone: At the DNA level, this CDR3 is encoded by other sequences in the same sample as well.

Patients from Seattle were sampled longitudinally, starting during active infection. Material: peripheral blood. The V gene is TRBV28, the J gene TRBJ1-1; D is unresolved. This clonotype was sampled from a man younger than 40 with COVID-19, enrolled during active disease. The CDR3 loop reads CASRDRGTEAFF. The CDR3 bases are TGTGCCAGTAGGGATCGGGGCACTGAAGCTTTCTTT.